Described below is a single TCR beta chain sequence and its context. The sample comes from a study of T cell responses to AZD1222 COVID-19 vaccine. The protocol was immunoSEQ multiplex PCR, while the TCRdb copy is restricted to in-frame clones and leaves out a portion. The sample has 110,000 to 150,000 clones; 88% are singletons. Trimming removed 4 bases from V and 6 bases from J, with 12 bases in between. CDR1 and CDR2 (germline): SGHAT, FQDESV (reference sequence). The CDR3 spans 14 residues. The material sequenced was peripheral blood, taken 28 days after the second AZD1222 dose. The clonotype comes from an adult who received the AZD1222 COVID-19 vaccine. The chain employs TRBV11-1 and TRBJ1-4; no reliable D call. The CDR3 bases are TGTGCCAGCAGCTCTACGGCCAGATATGAAAAACTGTTTTTT. This gives the protein CASSSTARYEKLFF. The variable domain in full, with the rest retrieved from reference TRBV11-1 and TRBJ1-4, is EAEVAQSPRYKITEKSQAVAFWCDPISGHATLYWYRQILGQGPELLVQFQDESVVDDSQLPKDRFSAERLKGVDSTLKIQPAELGDSAMYLCASSSTARYEKLFFGSGTQLSVL.